These 19 T cell receptor beta chains share one sample of origin, sequenced in a study of vaccination effects on CD4 cells after COVID-19. Viral peptide pool expansion of antigen-specific CD4+ T cells preceded sequencing in the ViraFEST assay. Researchers isolated CD4+ T cells once approximately ten days of culture had elapsed. In the vaccine recipients, nucleocapsid antibodies were negative and there was no prior SARS-CoV-2 infection. Profiled with immunoSEQ multiplex PCR; TCRdb holds only in-frame clones, not every one. Among roughly 50,000 clones listed, more than 75% were seen once. These receptors have no known antigen. The sample consisted of CD4+ T cells from PBMCs cultured with HCoV-OC43 spike peptides, taken before COVID-19 vaccination. Subset: HCoV-OC43 spike overlapping peptide pool stimulation. These TCRs come from a human donor who received a COVID-19 vaccine.

The rearrangement links TRBV12-3 or TRBV12-4 to TRBJ2-5; D might be TRBD2 (5 bases). The CDR3 length is 13 residues. Trimming took off 3 bases at V and 3 bases at J, with 8 bases between the two ends. The CDR3 region has the DNA TGTGCCAGCAGTTTTAGCGCCAAAGAGACCCAGTACTTC. Residues: CASSFSAKETQYF.

The chain has TRBV11-2 and TRBJ1-1; 7 positions match TRBD1. This CDR3 is built from 18 residues. Germline CDR1 reads SGHAT; CDR2 reads FQNNGV. V lost 6 bases to trimming and J lost 0 bases; unmatched junction nucleotides: 16. The CDR3, as DNA: TGTGCCAGCAGTTCAGGGGCGGACAGGCTGGGAATGAACACTGAAGCTTTCTTT. This translates into CASSSGADRLGMNTEAFF.

This clone was found a few times. J is TRBJ2-7 and V is TRBV20-1; D unresolved. Germline V gives CDR1 DFQATT, CDR2 SNEGSKA (reference sequence). Trimming stripped 6 bases from V and 4 bases from J, with 7 bases between. The CDR3 is 10 residues long. The CDR3 nucleotides read TGCAGTGCCCGATTGTACGAGCAGTACGTC. It encodes CSARLYEQYV.

This clone showed up just once. V gene TRBV19 combines with J gene TRBJ2-6; D is uncertain. Germline V gene lookup returns CDR1 LNHDA and CDR2 SQIVND (reference sequence). Trimming took 3 bases from V and 0 from J, leaving 12 bases between them. This CDR3 is built from 17 residues. The CDR3 DNA follows: TGTGCCAGTAGTATTCGTACAGACGGCTCTGGGGCCAACGTCCTGACTTTC. This gives the protein CASSIRTDGSGANVLTF. Variable domain in full (rest from reference TRBV19 and TRBJ2-6): DGGITQSPKYLFRKEGQNVTLSCEQNLNHDAMYWYRQDPGQGLRLIYYSQIVNDFQKGDIAEGYSVSREKKESFPLTVTSAQKNPTAFYLCASSIRTDGSGANVLTFGAGSRLTVL.

This chain joins TRBV30 and TRBJ2-5; tentative D call: TRBD1 (6 bases). From germline, CDR1 is GTSNPN and CDR2 SVGIG (reference sequence). V was cut by 0 bases and J by 7 bases, with 12 bases left in between. The CDR3 contains 13 residues. The CDR3 region has the DNA TGTGCCTGGAGTGTACAGGGATTGGGGACCCAGTACTTC. As protein: CAWSVQGLGTQYF.

This chain uses TRBV28 with TRBJ2-5; TRBD2 matches 8 bases. Germline-derived CDR1 and CDR2 are MDHEN and SYDVKM. V gave up 6 bases and J gave up 3 bases; unmatched junction bases: 12. This CDR3 comprises 16 residues. CDR3 region: CASSFRSGGLKETQYF. CDR3 bases: TGTGCCAGCAGCTTCCGGAGCGGGGGCCTGAAAGAGACCCAGTACTTC.

The gene calls are TRBV7-2 and TRBJ1-5; maybe TRBD1 (5 bases). The germline gives CDR1 SGHTA, CDR2 FQGNSA. Trimming cost V 0 bases and J 3 bases, with 9 bases left between them. This CDR3 comprises 15 residues. CDR3 loop: CASSLAVGANQPQHF. The CDR3 nucleotides read TGTGCCAGCAGCTTAGCTGTAGGGGCCAATCAGCCCCAGCATTTT.

This sequence joins TRBV29-1 and TRBJ2-1; possibly TRBD2 for D (5 bases). The CDR3 totals 12 residues. Germline CDR1 SQVTM, CDR2 ANQGSEA. The V end lost 7 bases, the J end lost 1 base, and 8 bases lay between the germline ends. The CDR3 is CSAGGSYNEQFF. The CDR3 bases are TGCAGCGCCGGAGGATCCTACAATGAGCAGTTCTTC.

V is TRBV12-5 and J is TRBJ2-2, with D possibly matching TRBD1 (6 bases). The germline gives CDR1 LGHNT, CDR2 FRNRAP. Trimming pared 3 bases from V and 5 bases from J, leaving 13 bases between. This CDR3 region has 15 residues. CDR3 residues: CASGFRAGETGELFF. CDR3 coding DNA: TGTGCTAGTGGTTTCCGGGCAGGGGAGACCGGGGAGCTGTTTTTT.

The chain employs TRBV4-1 and TRBJ1-5, with D possibly matching TRBD1 (5 bases). Trimming took 1 base from V and 9 from J, leaving 13 bases between them. This CDR3 comprises 14 residues. In germline, CDR1 is MGHRA, CDR2 YSYEKL. DNA for the CDR3: TGCGCCAGCAGCCAAGTAAGCAGGGAATGGCCCCAGCATTTT. Its translation is CASSQVSREWPQHF.

The chain is built from TRBV10-3 and TRBJ1-1; TRBD1 is a possible D gene (6 bases). This CDR3 has 12 amino acids. Trimming cost V 8 bases and J 2 bases, with 9 bases left between them. Germline CDR1 reads ENHRY; CDR2 reads SYGVKD. This CDR3 is CAIGGANTEAFF. The DNA of the CDR3 is TGTGCCATCGGGGGGGCTAACACTGAAGCTTTCTTT.

The V gene is TRBV6-6, the J gene TRBJ1-1, with D possibly TRBD1 on 6 matching bases. Germline V gene data show CDR1 as MNHNY and CDR2 as SVGAGI (reference sequence). Trimming took off 5 bases at V and 4 bases at J, with 17 bases between the two ends. The CDR3 totals 15 residues. The CDR3 is CASSTNTGRITEAFF. The CDR3 nucleotides are TGTGCCAGCAGTACGAACACAGGGAGGATCACTGAAGCTTTCTTT.

The CDR3 bases are TGTGCCAGTAGTATCGGGGAGTCGAACACTGAAGCTTTCTTT. Its translation: CASSIGESNTEAFF. The chain links TRBV19 to TRBJ1-1, with no clear D. The CDR3 is 14 amino acids. In germline, CDR1 is LNHDA, CDR2 SQIVND (reference sequence). Trimming left V 3 bases short and J 1 base short, with 9 bases between. The full variable domain, completed using reference TRBV19 and TRBJ1-1, is DGGITQSPKYLFRKEGQNVTLSCEQNLNHDAMYWYRQDPGQGLRLIYYSQIVNDFQKGDIAEGYSVSREKKESFPLTVTSAQKNPTAFYLCASSIGESNTEAFFGQGTRLTVV.

The J gene is TRBJ1-4, the V gene TRBV2; TRBD1 matches 11 bases. J lost 3 bases, V lost 6 bases, and 3 bases had no gene match. Germline V gene lookup returns CDR1 SNHLY and CDR2 FYNNEI. CDR3 length: 15 amino acids. The CDR3 DNA reads TGTGCCAGCAGCGGACAGGGGGCGCCTAATGAAAAACTGTTTTTT. Protein: CASSGQGAPNEKLFF. The full variable domain, completed using reference TRBV2 and TRBJ1-4, is EPEVTQTPSHQVTQMGQEVILRCVPISNHLYFYWYRQILGQKVEFLVSFYNNEISEKSEIFDDQFSVERPDGSNFTLKIRSTKLEDSAMYFCASSGQGAPNEKLFFGSGTQLSVL.

J is TRBJ2-2 and V is TRBV7-8, with D tentatively TRBD1 (5 bases). The germline V and J ends were trimmed by 4 bases and 6 bases, with 9 bases remaining between them. CDR1 SGHVS and CDR2 FQNEAQ come from the germline V gene. The CDR3 is made up of 13 amino acids. CDR3 in amino acids: CASSSDISGELFF. DNA of the CDR3: TGTGCCAGCAGCTCGGACATCTCCGGGGAGCTGTTTTTT.

The chain combines TRBV6-5 with TRBJ2-3; D not certain. Germline V gene lookup returns CDR1 MNHEY and CDR2 SVGAGI. V lost 6 bases to trimming and J lost 5 bases, with 9 bases between them. This CDR3 is built from 12 residues. The CDR3: CASSLVGDTQYF. CDR3 in DNA: TGTGCCAGCAGCCTCGTGGGAGATACGCAGTATTTT.

The table lists this clone with a count of one. V and J are TRBV11-2 and TRBJ1-2; the D is unclear. V lost 7 bases and J 13 bases, leaving 19 bases between the germline ends. The CDR3 runs to 12 residues. CDR1 is SGHAT, CDR2 FQNNGV, per germline. In nucleotides, the CDR3 is TGTGCCAGCACCCGGGGTGGCAGCCTGGGCACCTTC. Translated, it gives CASTRGGSLGTF. The whole variable domain, filled in from reference TRBV11-2 and TRBJ1-2, reads EAGVAQSPRYKIIEKRQSVAFWCNPISGHATLYWYQQILGQGPKLLIQFQNNGVVDDSQLPKDRFSAERLKGVDSTLKIQPAKLEDSAVYLCASTRGGSLGTFGSGTRLTVV.

CDR3 in amino acids: CASSSGQGKWYNEQFF. CDR3 coding DNA: TGTGCCAGCAGCTCCGGACAGGGGAAATGGTACAATGAGCAGTTCTTC. This chain connects TRBV5-6 to TRBJ2-1; 9 bases map to TRBD1. The V gene end was trimmed by 3 bases and the J gene end by 4 bases; junction bases not matched to a gene: 8. The CDR3 runs 16 residues. CDR1 is SGHDT, CDR2 YYEEEE, per germline.

This clone has more than one count but fewer than ten. The chain recombines TRBV7-2 with TRBJ1-2, with 8 bases fitting TRBD1. CDR3 length equals 13 residues. The germline V gene has CDR1 SGHTA and CDR2 FQGNSA. The V segment lost 7 bases and the J segment 8 bases; nucleotides outside the gene matches: 9. The CDR3 DNA reads as TGTGCCAGCATCAAACCAGGGGGCTCGGGCTACACCTTC. It encodes CASIKPGGSGYTF.